Listed below are T cell receptor beta chains from one sample, sequenced in a study of T cell repertoires in cytomegalovirus infection. Which antigens these TCRs recognize remains unknown. TCRdb redid the calling of the reads with MiXCR, one entry per CDR3 protein. The profile shows 310,000 or so distinct CDR3 sequences, just under 25% of them singletons. Sequenced here: cultured PBMCs, sampled from culture after CMV antigen stimulation. These receptors all come from a human donor in good health (CMV status not recorded). Some clones in this sample may be carry-over from other donors' samples. The CDR3 runs from the conserved cysteine through the conserved F or W. D genes are given only for firm matches. For some rows the clone size is stated as once, few or many, or as a class when expanded; others skip it.

len,abundance,v_gene,d_gene,j_gene,CDR3aa,CDR3nt
14,many,TRBV4-2,.,TRBJ2-1,CASSQDRLAGEQFF,TGTGCCAGCAGCCAAGATCGGTTGGCAGGGGAGCAGTTCTTC
15,many,TRBV12-3/TRBV12-4,.,TRBJ1-5,CASSRQAGGNQPQHF,TGTGCCAGCAGTAGGCAGGCAGGGGGCAATCAGCCCCAGCATTTT
12,.,TRBV19,.,TRBJ1-1,CASKRLGTEAFF,TGTGCCAGTAAACGACTGGGCACTGAAGCTTTCTTT
15,few,TRBV7-2,.,TRBJ2-7,CASSGDGGNAYEQYF,TGTGCCAGCAGCGGTGATGGGGGGAACGCCTACGAGCAGTACTTC
16,few,TRBV7-8,TRBD1,TRBJ1-5,CASSSQGQGRVQPQHF,TGTGCCAGCAGCTCTCAGGGACAGGGGAGGGTCCAGCCCCAGCATTTT
20,many,TRBV4-2,TRBD2,TRBJ2-7,CASSPIGGGLAGVSPYEQYF,TGTGCCAGCAGCCCCATCGGAGGCGGACTAGCGGGAGTTAGCCCCTACGAGCAGTACTTC
15,.,TRBV4-3,.,TRBJ2-7,CASSEQGGGSYEQYF,TGCGCCAGCAGTGAGCAGGGGGGGGGGTCCTACGAGCAGTACTTC
13,.,TRBV2,.,TRBJ1-1,CATQGGRNTEAFF,TGTGCCACCCAAGGAGGACGGAACACTGAAGCTTTCTTT
15,.,TRBV20-1,.,TRBJ2-3,CSAEGGGGKTDTQYF,TGCAGTGCTGAGGGGGGCGGCGGGAAAACAGATACGCAGTATTTT
17,many,TRBV24-1,.,TRBJ2-1,CATSDSLLPASYNEQFF,TGTGCCACCAGTGATTCGCTACTACCTGCCTCCTACAATGAGCAGTTCTTC
16,.,TRBV7-2,TRBD2,TRBJ2-1,CASSLAAGLVGDEQFF,TGTGCCAGCAGCTTAGCAGCGGGACTGGTGGGGGATGAGCAGTTCTTC
16,.,TRBV6-5,TRBD2,TRBJ2-1,CASSYLGLASHNEQFF,TGTGCCAGCAGTTACCTGGGACTAGCCAGCCACAATGAGCAGTTCTTC
15,few,TRBV28,.,TRBJ1-1,CASNNRVYFSTEAFF,TGTGCCAGCAATAACAGGGTTTACTTCTCCACTGAAGCTTTCTTT
22,.,TRBV5-6,TRBD2,TRBJ2-5,CASSWTGADQLAGGPFPETQYF,TGTGCCAGCAGCTGGACAGGGGCGGACCAGCTAGCGGGAGGCCCATTCCCTGAGACCCAGTACTTC
14,.,TRBV28,.,TRBJ2-1,CASRTPGDSETQFF,TGTGCCAGCAGAACCCCGGGAGACTCTGAAACGCAGTTCTTC
14,.,TRBV7-3,.,TRBJ2-2,CASTSRAGIGELFF,TGTGCCAGCACCTCAAGGGCAGGGATCGGGGAGCTGTTTTTT
13,few,TRBV28,.,TRBJ2-7,CASSLPGAYEQYF,TGTGCCAGCAGTTTACCCGGGGCGTACGAGCAGTACTTC
12,.,TRBV6-2/TRBV6-3,.,TRBJ1-1,CASSYGAGEAFF,TGTGCCAGCAGTTACGGGGCTGGTGAAGCTTTCTTT
15,few,TRBV5-4,.,TRBJ2-3,CASSLPVGALDTQYF,TGTGCCAGCAGCTTGCCGGTGGGGGCTCTGGATACGCAGTATTTT
15,many,TRBV28,.,TRBJ2-7,CASSSTPSQGSEQYF,TGTGCCAGCAGCTCTACTCCATCGCAGGGGTCCGAGCAGTACTTC
16,.,TRBV9,TRBD2,TRBJ2-1,CASSVAFLAGDNEQFF,TGTGCCAGCAGCGTAGCTTTCCTAGCGGGGGACAATGAGCAGTTCTTC
14,.,TRBV20-1,.,TRBJ1-1,CSADPGHLNTEAFF,TGCAGTGCTGACCCGGGACACCTGAACACTGAAGCTTTCTTT
16,many,TRBV11-2,TRBD1,TRBJ1-6,CASSSRMTGIGSPLHF,TGTGCCAGCAGCTCTAGAATGACAGGGATCGGTTCACCCCTCCACTTT
15,.,TRBV4-3,.,TRBJ1-3,CASSQDFGLGNTIYF,TGCGCCAGCAGCCAAGACTTCGGGTTAGGAAACACCATATATTTT
15,.,TRBV6-5,TRBD1,TRBJ2-5,CASSPRDRPGETQYF,TGTGCCAGCAGTCCCCGGGACAGGCCAGGTGAGACCCAGTACTTC
13,.,TRBV6-2/TRBV6-3,.,TRBJ1-1,CASRHPDRIEAFF,TGTGCCAGCAGACACCCCGACAGGATTGAAGCTTTCTTT
12,few,TRBV12-3/TRBV12-4,.,TRBJ1-1,CASSFIDTEAFF,TGTGCCAGCAGTTTCATCGACACTGAAGCTTTCTTT
14,many,TRBV7-2,TRBD1,TRBJ2-7,CASSPRQGSYEQYF,TGTGCCAGCAGCCCCCGACAGGGCTCCTACGAGCAGTACTTC
14,.,TRBV29-1,.,TRBJ2-1,CSVEKNSGLNEQFF,TGCAGCGTTGAAAAAAACTCGGGATTGAATGAGCAGTTCTTC
16,.,TRBV20-1,TRBD2,TRBJ2-1,CSASAWTSGIPDEQFF,TGCAGTGCTTCCGCGTGGACTAGCGGGATCCCAGATGAGCAGTTCTTC
15,.,TRBV7-9,.,TRBJ2-7,CASSSGRLYSYEQYF,TGTGCCAGCAGCTCTGGACGGCTTTACTCCTACGAGCAGTACTTC
14,.,TRBV28,.,TRBJ2-6,CASSLESRANVLTF,TGTGCCAGCAGTTTAGAGTCCAGGGCCAACGTCCTGACTTTC
17,.,TRBV27,.,TRBJ2-1,CASNPSGRTGFANEQFF,TGTGCCAGCAACCCTAGCGGAAGGACAGGGTTTGCCAATGAGCAGTTCTTC
15,.,TRBV15,.,TRBJ2-1,CATSRARVKYNEQFF,TGTGCCACCAGCAGAGCTCGGGTTAAGTACAATGAGCAGTTCTTC
16,.,TRBV11-2,TRBD2,TRBJ2-1,CASSFRLAGVYNEQFF,TGTGCCAGCAGCTTTCGACTAGCGGGAGTTTACAATGAGCAGTTCTTC
15,.,TRBV11-3,TRBD2,TRBJ2-5,CASSLGLAYEETQYF,TGTGCCAGCAGCCTGGGACTAGCATACGAAGAGACCCAGTACTTC
14,many,TRBV7-2,TRBD1,TRBJ1-2,CASSLGQGSYGYTF,TGTGCCAGCAGCCTGGGACAGGGGAGCTATGGCTACACCTTC
17,once,TRBV7-6,TRBD2,TRBJ2-1,CASRSVLGTSGIYEQFF,TGTGCCAGCAGAAGCGTCCTCGGGACTAGCGGGATATATGAGCAGTTCTTC
18,few,TRBV18,.,TRBJ1-1,CASSPVLRQPGGNTEAFF,TGTGCCAGCTCACCAGTGTTACGACAACCGGGGGGGAACACTGAAGCTTTCTTT
12,many,TRBV28,.,TRBJ1-1,CASSSSNRETFF,TGTGCCAGCAGTTCGTCGAACAGGGAAACTTTCTTT
11,few,TRBV7-3,TRBD2,TRBJ2-1,CASSSGGEQFF,TGTGCCAGCAGCTCGGGGGGTGAGCAGTTCTTC
12,.,TRBV20-1,.,TRBJ2-3,CSARRQDHKQYF,TGCAGTGCTAGACGACAGGACCATAAGCAGTATTTT
12,.,TRBV27,.,TRBJ2-3,CASSPSVDTQYF,TGTGCCAGCTCTCCATCCGTTGATACGCAGTATTTT
12,few,TRBV19,.,TRBJ1-5,CASSIPTLPQHF,TGTGCCAGTAGTATCCCGACTCTGCCCCAGCATTTT
14,.,TRBV5-6,.,TRBJ2-7,CASSSGLTAYEQYF,TGTGCCAGCAGCTCCGGGTTAACAGCATACGAGCAGTACTTC
12,few,TRBV15,.,TRBJ2-1,CATSADVNEQFF,TGTGCCACCAGCGCGGACGTAAATGAGCAGTTCTTC
14,few,TRBV7-4,.,TRBJ2-3,CASSSPLIEDTQYF,TGTGCCAGCAGCTCCCCCCTGATCGAAGATACGCAGTATTTT
15,.,TRBV7-7,TRBD1,TRBJ2-5,CASSHGTEAKETQYF,TGTGCCAGCAGCCACGGGACAGAAGCAAAAGAGACCCAGTACTTC
15,.,TRBV9,.,TRBJ2-3,CASRSTGSGGDTQYF,TGTGCCAGCAGGAGTACCGGGAGTGGTGGCGATACGCAGTATTTT